These 3 T cell receptor beta chains originate from one sample sequenced in a study of identifying expanded T cells in peripheral blood. Libraries were prepared by immunoSEQ multiplex PCR; TCRdb keeps only in-frame clonotypes and omits some of them. The sample consists of over 90,000 clones, about nine tenths of them appearing once. The material sequenced was blood. The receptors here all came from a person aged 18 to 70 in good health.

The V call is TRBV18, the J call TRBJ1-5; no clear D gene. Trimming stripped 5 bases from V and 0 bases from J, with 5 bases between. CDR1 KGHSH and CDR2 LQKENI come from the germline V gene. The CDR3 runs 13 residues. Here the CDR3 DNA reads TGTGCCAGCTCATTTAATAGCAATCAGCCCCAGCATTTT. This codes for CASSFNSNQPQHF.

The V and J genes are TRBV4-1 and TRBJ2-2; TRBD2 might be the D (6 bases). Trimming took 1 base from V and 6 from J, leaving 24 bases between them. The germline gives CDR1 MGHRA, CDR2 YSYEKL. This CDR3 has 19 residues. The CDR3 is CASSQGLLTSWGWAGELFF. The CDR3 bases are TGCGCCAGCAGCCAAGGTCTCTTGACTAGTTGGGGATGGGCCGGGGAGCTGTTTTTT.

The V gene is TRBV7-9, the J gene TRBJ2-1, with D perhaps being TRBD1 or TRBD2 (5 bases each). CDR3 size: 14 residues. Trimming stripped 3 bases from V and 6 bases from J, with 12 bases between. CDR1 and CDR2 (germline): SEHNR, FQNEAQ (reference sequence). CDR3 residues: CASSLVRESNEQFF. CDR3 coding DNA: TGTGCCAGCAGCTTGGTCAGGGAGAGCAATGAGCAGTTCTTC. Full variable domain (outside the CDR3, taken from reference TRBV7-9 and TRBJ2-1): DTGVSQNPRHKITKRGQNVTFRCDPISEHNRLYWYRQTLGQGPEFLTYFQNEAQLEKSRLLSDRFSAERPKGSFSTLEIQRTEQGDSAMYLCASSLVRESNEQFFGPGTRLTVL.